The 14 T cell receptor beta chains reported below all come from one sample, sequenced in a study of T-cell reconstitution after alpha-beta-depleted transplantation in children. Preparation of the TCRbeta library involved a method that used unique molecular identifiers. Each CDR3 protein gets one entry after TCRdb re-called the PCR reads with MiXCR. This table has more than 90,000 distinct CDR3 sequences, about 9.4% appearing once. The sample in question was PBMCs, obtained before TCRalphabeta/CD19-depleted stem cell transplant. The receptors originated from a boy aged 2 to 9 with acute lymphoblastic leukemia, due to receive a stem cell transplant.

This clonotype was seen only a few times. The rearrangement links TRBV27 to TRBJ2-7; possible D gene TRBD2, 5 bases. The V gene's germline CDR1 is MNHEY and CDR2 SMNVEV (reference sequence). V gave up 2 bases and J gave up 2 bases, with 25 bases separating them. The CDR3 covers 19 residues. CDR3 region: CASSLRLSDRDQRAYEQYF. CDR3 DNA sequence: TGTGCCAGCAGTTTACGCTTGAGCGACCGGGATCAAAGGGCCTACGAGCAGTACTTC.

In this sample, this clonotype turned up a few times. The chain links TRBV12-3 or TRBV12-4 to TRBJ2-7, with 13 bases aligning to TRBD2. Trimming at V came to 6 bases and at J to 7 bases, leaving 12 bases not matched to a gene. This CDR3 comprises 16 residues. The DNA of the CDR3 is TGTGCCAGCAGAAGGACTAGCGGGAGTCTCGGGGGAGAGCAGTACTTC. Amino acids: CASRRTSGSLGGEQYF.

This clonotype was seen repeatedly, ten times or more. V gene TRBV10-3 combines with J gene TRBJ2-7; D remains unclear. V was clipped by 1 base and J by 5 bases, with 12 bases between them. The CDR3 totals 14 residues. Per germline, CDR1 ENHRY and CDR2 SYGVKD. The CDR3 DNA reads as TGTGCCATCAGTGAGTGGTTAGCAGACCACGAGCAGTACTTC. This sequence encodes CAISEWLADHEQYF.

In nucleotides, the CDR3 is TGCAGTGCTAGAGGCGGGATAAATACGCAGTATTTT. Protein: CSARGGINTQYF. The chain links TRBV20-1 to TRBJ2-3, with D perhaps matching TRBD2 (6 bases). Trimming shortened V by 1 base and J by 7 bases, and 9 bases separated the two germline ends. The CDR3 extends over 12 amino acids. The germline V gene encodes CDR1 DFQATT and CDR2 SNEGSKA (reference sequence).

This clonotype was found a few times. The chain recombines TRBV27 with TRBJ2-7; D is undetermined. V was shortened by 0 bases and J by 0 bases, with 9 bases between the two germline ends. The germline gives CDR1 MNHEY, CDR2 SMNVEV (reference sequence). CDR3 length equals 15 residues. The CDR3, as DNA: TGTGCCAGCAGTTTATCTTGGACCTTCTCCTACGAGCAGTACTTC. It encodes CASSLSWTFSYEQYF.

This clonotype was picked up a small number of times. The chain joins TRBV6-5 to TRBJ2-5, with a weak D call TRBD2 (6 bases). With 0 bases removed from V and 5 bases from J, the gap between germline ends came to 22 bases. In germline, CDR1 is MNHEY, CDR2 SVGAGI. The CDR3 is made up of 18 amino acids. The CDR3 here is CASSYSGAGPPIPETQYF. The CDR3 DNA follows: TGTGCCAGCAGTTACTCGGGCGCGGGACCCCCAATCCCCGAGACCCAGTACTTC.

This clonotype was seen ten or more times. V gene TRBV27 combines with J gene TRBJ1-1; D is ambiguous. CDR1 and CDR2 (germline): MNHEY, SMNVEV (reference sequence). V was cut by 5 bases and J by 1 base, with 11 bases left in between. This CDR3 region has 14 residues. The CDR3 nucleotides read TGTGCCAGCAGTCCTGGACGGGAGAACACTGAAGCTTTCTTT. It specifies CASSPGRENTEAFF.

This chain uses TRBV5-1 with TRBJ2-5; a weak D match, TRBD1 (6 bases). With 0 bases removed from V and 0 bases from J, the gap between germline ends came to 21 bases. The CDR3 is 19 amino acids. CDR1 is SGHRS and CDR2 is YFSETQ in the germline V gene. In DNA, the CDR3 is TGCGCCAGCAGCTTGGCGGCGGTAATAACCAGGGGAGACCAAGAGACCCAGTACTTC. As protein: CASSLAAVITRGDQETQYF.

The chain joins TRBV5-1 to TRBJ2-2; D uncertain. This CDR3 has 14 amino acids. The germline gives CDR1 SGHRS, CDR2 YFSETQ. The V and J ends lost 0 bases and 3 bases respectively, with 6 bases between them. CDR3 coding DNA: TGCGCCAGCAGCTTGGTACAATACACCGGGGAGCTGTTTTTT. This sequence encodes CASSLVQYTGELFF. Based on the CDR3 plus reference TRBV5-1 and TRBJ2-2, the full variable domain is KAGVTQTPRYLIKTRGQQVTLSCSPISGHRSVSWYQQTPGQGLQFLFEYFSETQRNKGNFPGRFSGRQFSNSRSEMNVSTLELGDSALYLCASSLVQYTGELFFGEGSRLTVL.

CDR3: CASSPDLTDTQYF. In nucleotides, the CDR3 is TGTGCCAGCAGCCCAGACCTCACAGATACGCAGTATTTT. This rearrangement joins TRBV14 to TRBJ2-3, with D unclear. Trimming stripped 4 bases from V and 2 bases from J, with 7 bases between. The germline CDR1 and CDR2 sequences are SGHDN and FVKESK. This CDR3 is 13 amino acids long.

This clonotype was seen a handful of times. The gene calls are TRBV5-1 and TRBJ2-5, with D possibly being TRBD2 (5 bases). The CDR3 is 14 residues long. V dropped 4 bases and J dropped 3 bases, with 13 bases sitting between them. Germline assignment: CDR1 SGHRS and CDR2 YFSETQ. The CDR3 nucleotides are TGCGCCAGCAGCCCGGCGGGTCGGGAAGAGACCCAGTACTTC. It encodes CASSPAGREETQYF.

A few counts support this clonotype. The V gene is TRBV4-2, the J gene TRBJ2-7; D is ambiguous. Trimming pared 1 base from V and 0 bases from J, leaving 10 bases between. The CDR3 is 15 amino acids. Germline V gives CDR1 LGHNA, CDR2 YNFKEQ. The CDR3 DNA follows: TGTGCCAGCAGCCAAGGGTTCCCTGACTCCTACGAGCAGTACTTC. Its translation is CASSQGFPDSYEQYF.

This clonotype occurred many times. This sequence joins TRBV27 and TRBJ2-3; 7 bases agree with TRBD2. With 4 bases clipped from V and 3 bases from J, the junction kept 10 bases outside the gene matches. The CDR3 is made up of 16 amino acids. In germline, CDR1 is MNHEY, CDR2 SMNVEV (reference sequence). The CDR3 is CASSSPGGVRTDTQYF. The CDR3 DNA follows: TGTGCCAGCAGTTCCCCTGGGGGGGTTCGGACAGATACGCAGTATTTT.

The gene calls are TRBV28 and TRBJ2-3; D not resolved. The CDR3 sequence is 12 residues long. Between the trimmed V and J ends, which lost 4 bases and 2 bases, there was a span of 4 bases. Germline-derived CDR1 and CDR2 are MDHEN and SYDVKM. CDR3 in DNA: TGTGCCAGCAGTTCCCTCACAGATACGCAGTATTTT. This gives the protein CASSSLTDTQYF.